This TCR beta chain was sequenced for a study of CD8 T cells in ankylosing spondylitis. In germline, CDR1 is SGHRS, CDR2 YFSETQ. There are 17 residues in the CDR3. Trimming shortened V by 4 bases and J by 0 bases, and 17 bases separated the two germline ends. This clonotype was counted ten times or more. What it binds is not known. Libraries for TCR beta were made by quantitative 5'-RACE with molecular barcodes. TCRdb fed the 5' RACE reads into MiXCR, producing one record per CDR3 protein. The sample holds roughly 230,000 distinct CDR3 sequences, 8.2% seen once. Findings of the study overall: One TCR beta motif, made up of 7 or 8 highly homologous variants, appeared characteristic of ankylosing spondylitis blood. Reported data indicate significant enrichment of disease-linked clones within matched ankylosing spondylitis synovial fluid.

The sequenced sample consisted of blood, either unsorted or a sorted T cell fraction (not recorded which). The sequence derives from a female donor with ankylosing spondylitis or in good health (not recorded which). This chain uses TRBV5-1 with TRBJ2-1; a weak D match, TRBD2 (6 bases). The CDR3 loop is CASSPGGTPSSYNEQFF. The CDR3 DNA reads as TGCGCCAGCAGCCCTGGGGGGACCCCCAGCTCCTACAATGAGCAGTTCTTC.